This passage covers 28 T cell receptor beta chains from one sample sequenced in a study of PD-1 blockade in classical Hodgkin lymphoma. The method was immunoSEQ multiplex PCR; TCRdb's version includes in-frame clones alone and lacks a portion of them. This table holds about 98,000 clones, 81% found once. Each of the patients experienced relapse following autologous stem cell transplantation, and their brentuximab vedotin exposure differed. Here the sequenced sample was peripheral blood mononuclear cells (PBMCs), taken before the second cycle of nivolumab. Source of these receptors: a human donor with classical Hodgkin lymphoma.

The V and J genes are TRBV11-3 and TRBJ2-7; D remains unclear. V was shortened by 5 bases and J by 0 bases, with 14 bases between the two germline ends. This CDR3 has 15 residues. The germline V gene encodes CDR1 SGHNT and CDR2 YENEEA. The CDR3 bases are TGTGCCAGCAGCCTGGGCCCCGTAAGCTCCTACGAGCAGTACTTC. Its translation is CASSLGPVSSYEQYF.

V is TRBV18 and J is TRBJ1-5; 9 bases line up with TRBD1. V gave up 5 bases and J gave up 7 bases; unmatched junction bases: 9. CDR1 KGHSH and CDR2 LQKENI come from the germline V gene. This CDR3 is 15 amino acids long. CDR3 loop: CASSSETGGEQPQHF. The CDR3 bases are TGTGCCAGCTCATCAGAAACAGGGGGCGAGCAGCCCCAGCATTTT.

The chain recombines TRBV28 with TRBJ2-5, with a weak D call TRBD2 (6 bases). Per the germline V gene, CDR1 is MDHEN and CDR2 is SYDVKM. The CDR3 has 12 residues. The V and J ends lost 5 bases and 5 bases respectively, with 9 bases between them. For the CDR3, the DNA is TGTGCCAGCAGTCCCCGGGGGGAGACCCAGTACTTC. It yields the protein CASSPRGETQYF.

CDR3 protein: CAWSAGGYTEAFF. As DNA, the CDR3 is TGTGCCTGGAGTGCCGGAGGGTATACTGAAGCTTTCTTT. The chain links TRBV30 to TRBJ1-1, with no clear D. CDR1 and CDR2 from the germline V gene are GTSNPN and SVGIG (reference sequence). Trimming removed 1 base from V and 5 bases from J, with 11 bases in between. CDR3 length: 13 amino acids.

This chain's CDR3 is CASSSTPGTGSSGYTF. The CDR3 DNA is TGTGCCAGCAGCTCCACCCCCGGGACAGGGTCGAGTGGCTACACCTTC. The chain employs TRBV7-2 and TRBJ1-2, with 9 nucleotides matching TRBD1. The ends lost 4 bases at V and 7 bases at J; junction bases unmatched: 13. The germline V gene has CDR1 SGHTA and CDR2 FQGNSA. The CDR3 covers 16 residues.

The V gene is TRBV5-4, the J gene TRBJ2-3; D is unresolved. With 0 bases removed from V and 2 bases from J, the gap between germline ends came to 7 bases. The CDR3 totals 14 residues. Germline values: CDR1 SGHNT, CDR2 YYREEE (reference sequence). CDR3 nucleotides: TGTGCCAGCAGCTTGGCCGGCGCCACAGATACGCAGTATTTT. This sequence encodes CASSLAGATDTQYF.

The sample holds one count of this clone. The CDR3 sequence: CASSVSTRSWTNEQFF. CDR3 sequence (DNA): TGTGCCAGCAGTGTAAGCACTAGAAGTTGGACCAATGAGCAGTTCTTC. V gene TRBV6-1 combines with J gene TRBJ2-1, with a possible D match to TRBD2 (5 bases). V lost 4 bases and J 6 bases, leaving 19 bases between the germline ends. This CDR3 contains 16 residues. Per germline, CDR1 MNHNS and CDR2 SASEGT.

In its sample, this clone was seen once. The V gene is TRBV5-4, the J gene TRBJ2-2; D may be TRBD2 (6 bases). The V gene's germline CDR1 is SGHNT and CDR2 YYREEE (reference sequence). This CDR3 comprises 15 residues. V was shortened by 3 bases and J by 0 bases, with 9 bases between the two germline ends. CDR3 nucleotides: TGTGCCAGCAGCTCAGGCGGGACGAACACCGGGGAGCTGTTTTTT. Residues: CASSSGGTNTGELFF.

V and J are TRBV6-5 and TRBJ2-2, with D possibly being TRBD1 or TRBD2 (5 bases each). This CDR3 has 14 amino acids. V dropped 10 bases and J dropped 6 bases, with 18 bases sitting between them. The germline CDR1 and CDR2 sequences are MNHEY and SVGAGI. CDR3 sequence reads: CATRGGSLPGELFF. The CDR3 nucleotides are TGTGCCACCCGGGGCGGGTCCTTACCCGGGGAGCTGTTTTTT.

There are a few counts of this clone. This chain links TRBV14 with TRBJ2-3; D gene uncertain. Germline V CDR1 and CDR2: SGHDN, FVKESK. Trimming left V 4 bases short and J 0 bases short, with 11 bases between. This CDR3 region has 15 residues. The CDR3 DNA reads as TGTGCCAGCAGCCGCGTGTTAGGGAGCACAGATACGCAGTATTTT. It is translated as CASSRVLGSTDTQYF.

The chain recombines TRBV30 with TRBJ2-5; 8 bases fit TRBD2. The ends lost 1 base at V and 5 bases at J; junction bases unmatched: 6. Germline-derived CDR1 and CDR2 are GTSNPN and SVGIG (reference sequence). The CDR3 is 14 amino acids. The CDR3: CAWSAGRALETQYF. CDR3 DNA: TGTGCCTGGAGTGCCGGGAGGGCCCTCGAGACCCAGTACTTC.

The J gene is TRBJ1-3, the V gene TRBV4-2; no clear D. The CDR3 spans 16 residues. Deletions cut 2 bases from V and 4 bases from J, with 15 bases between. Germline V gene sequence: CDR1 LGHNA, CDR2 YNFKEQ. The CDR3 loop is CASSQNTLSSGNTIYF. The CDR3, as DNA: TGTGCCAGCAGCCAAAATACCTTAAGTAGCGGAAACACCATATATTTT.

The genes are TRBV19 and TRBJ2-1; 12 bases map to TRBD2. The CDR3 contains 14 residues. Germline CDR1 is LNHDA and CDR2 is SQIVND (reference sequence). Losses at the gene ends were 6 bases for V and 7 bases for J; bases not matched to a gene: 4. In DNA form, the CDR3 reads TGTGCCAGTAGCCTAGCGGGAGGGCCTAATGAGCAGTTCTTC. This translates into CASSLAGGPNEQFF.

The V gene is TRBV5-1, the J gene TRBJ2-7, with TRBD2 matching over 8 bases. With V trimmed by 3 bases and J by 6 bases, 11 bases remained unmatched. The CDR3 extends over 15 amino acids. CDR1 SGHRS and CDR2 YFSETQ come from the germline V gene. The chain's CDR3 is CASSSTRGGMGEQYF. CDR3 DNA: TGCGCCAGCAGCTCAACCCGGGGGGGAATGGGCGAGCAGTACTTC.

The chain employs TRBV11-3 and TRBJ2-1, with D tentatively TRBD2 (6 bases). Trimming took 3 bases from V and 1 from J, leaving 16 bases between them. CDR1 is SGHNT, CDR2 YENEEA, per germline. The CDR3 runs to 17 residues. The CDR3 spells CASSLPARGGSYNEQFF. The CDR3 DNA is TGTGCCAGCAGCTTGCCGGCGAGGGGAGGATCCTACAATGAGCAGTTCTTC. Together with reference TRBV11-3 and TRBJ2-1, the CDR3 gives the full variable domain: EAGVVQSPRYKIIEKKQPVAFWCNPISGHNTLYWYLQNLGQGPELLIRYENEEAVDDSQLPKDRFSAERLKGVDSTLKIQPAELGDSAVYLCASSLPARGGSYNEQFFGPGTRLTVL.

This clone was observed a single time. V gene TRBV27 combines with J gene TRBJ2-3; 8 nucleotides line up with TRBD1. The CDR3 spans 15 residues. J gave up 7 bases and V 6 bases, and 12 bases lay outside the gene matches. Germline CDR1 MNHEY, CDR2 SMNVEV (reference sequence). The CDR3, as DNA: TGTGCCAGCAGCCGCATTTGGACAGGGCACCATACGCAGTATTTT. It specifies CASSRIWTGHHTQYF.

This chain links TRBV7-2 with TRBJ2-3; the D is unclear. Per germline, CDR1 SGHTA and CDR2 FQGNSA. The V end lost 4 bases, the J end lost 3 bases, and 8 bases lay between the germline ends. This CDR3 region has 13 residues. The CDR3 reads CASSSHPTDTQYF. The CDR3 DNA follows: TGTGCCAGCAGCTCACACCCTACAGATACGCAGTATTTT.

The chain links TRBV2 to TRBJ2-5, with TRBD1 matching over 7 bases. CDR1 SNHLY and CDR2 FYNNEI come from the germline V gene. V lost 7 bases, J lost 4 bases, and 9 bases stayed unmatched. This CDR3 contains 14 residues. The CDR3 nucleotides read TGTGCCAGCACCACGAGGGGGCAGAGAGAGACCCAGTACTTC. This gives the protein CASTTRGQRETQYF.

The genes are TRBV19 and TRBJ2-1, with D perhaps TRBD2 (6 bases). CDR3 length: 17 amino acids. CDR1 is LNHDA, CDR2 SQIVND, per germline (reference sequence). Trimming pared 3 bases from V and 7 bases from J, leaving 22 bases between. The CDR3 loop reads CASSISRATAGRNEQFF. CDR3 bases: TGTGCCAGTAGTATTAGCCGGGCGACAGCGGGTCGAAATGAGCAGTTCTTC.

V is TRBV9 and J is TRBJ2-1; weak D call: TRBD1 (6 bases). In germline, CDR1 is SGDLS, CDR2 YYNGEE. The CDR3 has 14 residues. Trimming removed 1 base at V and 1 base at J, with 6 bases between. The CDR3 bases are TGTGCCAGCAGCGTAAGGGGGTCCTACAATGAGCAGTTCTTC. Translating gives CASSVRGSYNEQFF.

This chain uses TRBV9 with TRBJ1-4; D not resolved. The germline gives CDR1 SGDLS, CDR2 YYNGEE. The CDR3 extends over 18 amino acids. Trimming left V 2 bases short and J 0 bases short, with 17 bases between. The CDR3 sequence is CASSVQESTSATNEKLFF. For the CDR3, the DNA is TGTGCCAGCAGCGTGCAGGAATCAACTTCTGCAACTAATGAAAAACTGTTTTTT. Combining the CDR3 with reference TRBV9 and TRBJ1-4 gives the whole variable domain DSGVTQTPKHLITATGQRVTLRCSPRSGDLSVYWYQQSLDQGLQFLIQYYNGEERAKGNILERFSAQQFPDLHSELNLSSLELGDSALYFCASSVQESTSATNEKLFFGSGTQLSVL.

J is TRBJ2-7 and V is TRBV7-8; 10 nucleotides match TRBD2. The CDR3 has 17 amino acids. V was clipped by 4 bases and J by 4 bases; unmatched bases: 13. The germline CDR1 and CDR2 sequences are SGHVS and FQNEAQ. The CDR3 region is CASSSLGGGLARYEQYF. The DNA of the CDR3 is TGTGCCAGCAGCTCGCTAGGGGGGGGACTAGCGAGGTACGAGCAGTACTTC.

The rearrangement joins TRBV7-3 to TRBJ2-5, with a tentative D call TRBD1 (5 bases). Germline V lookup: CDR1 SGHTA, CDR2 FQGTGA. The CDR3 runs to 12 residues. V was trimmed by 3 bases and J by 7 bases, leaving 9 bases between them. This CDR3 reads CASSFDQGTQYF. DNA for the CDR3: TGTGCCAGCAGCTTCGATCAGGGGACCCAGTACTTC.

This chain connects TRBV30 to TRBJ1-1; D remains unclear. The CDR3 sequence is 17 residues long. V was cut by 0 bases and J by 0 bases, with 17 bases left in between. Germline lookup yields CDR1 GTSNPN and CDR2 SVGIG (reference sequence). In DNA form, the CDR3 reads TGTGCCTGGAGTGTACGAGGTGGCCGTGGGATGAACACTGAAGCTTTCTTT. Translating it yields CAWSVRGGRGMNTEAFF.

The V gene is TRBV5-4, the J gene TRBJ2-5, with D tentatively TRBD2 (5 bases). With 4 bases removed from V and 5 bases from J, the gap between germline ends came to 6 bases. Germline CDR1 and CDR2: SGHNT and YYREEE (reference sequence). The CDR3 runs to 11 residues. The CDR3: CASSRGETQYF. Here the CDR3 DNA reads TGTGCCAGCAGCCGGGGTGAGACCCAGTACTTC.

CDR3: CASSIGLAGVGEETQYF. DNA for the CDR3: TGTGCCAGTAGTATAGGACTAGCGGGAGTCGGGGAGGAGACCCAGTACTTC. The chain has TRBV19 and TRBJ2-5; 12 nucleotides agree with TRBD2. The ends lost 1 base at V and 5 bases at J; junction bases unmatched: 8. The germline V gene has CDR1 LNHDA and CDR2 SQIVND (reference sequence). This CDR3 has 17 residues.

The count of this clone is one. This sequence joins TRBV30 and TRBJ1-1, with D uncertain. The germline V and J ends were trimmed by 0 bases and 8 bases, with 13 bases remaining between them. CDR1 is GTSNPN and CDR2 is SVGIG in the germline V gene (reference sequence). The CDR3 has 13 residues. CDR3 protein: CAWSVFHAGEAFF. CDR3 bases: TGTGCCTGGAGTGTATTTCATGCAGGCGAAGCTTTCTTT.

The rearrangement uses TRBV10-3 and TRBJ2-1; D unresolved. The CDR3 runs to 14 residues. CDR1 and CDR2 from the germline V gene are ENHRY and SYGVKD. The V end was cut by 2 bases, the J end by 6 bases, with 11 bases between. CDR3 region: CAISEDVVPNEQFF. CDR3 DNA sequence: TGTGCCATCAGTGAGGACGTCGTCCCCAATGAGCAGTTCTTC.